This record covers a single T cell receptor (beta chain). What it recognizes is unknown. Investigators took RNA and DNA out together from approximately 22-30 mg of unsorted bulk tissue. Over 80% of the cells in every tumor sample were viable tumor cells. The data were obtained in a study of tumor-infiltrating lymphocytes in primary liver carcinoma. General study results and limits: A significantly higher top-250-clone fraction was recorded for tumors than for blood (p = 0.039).

The input was about 500 ng total RNA; TCR beta cDNA was made from it with a constant-region primer. Generation of the TCR beta libraries relied on three nested multiplex PCR rounds using slightly modified ARM-PCR. TRBV1-TRBV30 forward primers and a C-beta reverse primer were used in the first two PCR rounds, which each ran for approximately 10 cycles. Using its own MiXCR run on the multiplex PCR reads, TCRdb lists one record per CDR3 protein. The sample consists of more than 95,000 distinct CDR3 sequences, roughly 80% of them appearing once. V was trimmed by 2 bases and J by 7 bases, leaving 15 bases between them. There are 15 residues in the CDR3.

The sequencing sample was made of liver tumor tissue from sampling region 3. Subset here: tumor region T3, left-lateral pole. The chain uses TRBV12-3 or TRBV12-4 and TRBJ2-1; D not resolved. The clonotype originates from a man aged 40-49 years with primary liver carcinoma and hepatitis B virus infection. The CDR3 region has the DNA TGTGCCAGCAGTTTAATAAGCGTGATGGGAAATGAGCAGTTCTTC. The encoded protein is CASSLISVMGNEQFF.